A selection of T cell receptor beta chains follows, all from one sample in a study of identical twins. TCRdb re-called the 5' RACE reads with MiXCR, one entry per CDR3 protein. This sample has 450,000 or so distinct CDR3 sequences; around 14% occur once, and the top ten carry about 0.52%. These records were also assigned to another study, of yellow fever vaccine responses in identical twins.

The specimen was CD4+ T cells sorted from blood. These receptors originate from a woman in her late teens or twenties in good health. The CDR3 runs from the conserved cysteine through the conserved F or W. A D gene is named only where the DNA matches it firmly. Clone sizes are given selectively: once, few, many, or a class where the clone is expanded.

>TRBV6-5|TRBJ2-2|NA|NA
CASSYSSNRVSGELFF
TGTGCCAGCAGTTACTCGAGTAACAGGGTATCCGGGGAGCTGTTTTTT
>TRBV10-3|TRBJ2-2|NA|NA
CAISETDTGELFF
TGTGCCATCAGTGAGACCGACACCGGGGAGCTGTTTTTT
>TRBV7-2|TRBJ2-4|NA|NA
CASSSGMKGNIQYF
TGTGCCAGCAGCTCCGGAATGAAGGGAAACATTCAGTACTTC
>TRBV20-1|TRBJ2-2|NA|few
CSARFGGLVGGELFF
TGCAGTGCTAGATTTGGGGGGTTGGTAGGCGGGGAGCTGTTTTTT
>TRBV5-1|TRBJ2-7|TRBD2|NA
CASSLLASSYEQYF
TGCGCCAGCAGCTTACTAGCGAGCTCCTACGAGCAGTACTTC
>TRBV30|TRBJ2-1|NA|NA
CAWSGDTNEQFF
TGTGCCTGGAGTGGGGATACAAATGAGCAGTTCTTC
>TRBV5-1|TRBJ2-1|NA|NA
CASSSVVVDEQFF
TGCGCCAGCAGCTCCGTCGTGGTGGATGAGCAGTTCTTC
>TRBV12-3/TRBV12-4|TRBJ2-1|NA|few
CASSATVDNEQFF
TGTGCCAGCAGTGCCACCGTAGACAATGAGCAGTTCTTC
>TRBV28|TRBJ1-5|TRBD1|many
CASSSPSGQGWQPQHF
TGTGCCAGCAGTTCCCCCTCGGGACAGGGCTGGCAGCCCCAGCATTTT
>TRBV2|TRBJ2-3|TRBD2|few
CASSEVPYGRGPTDTQYF
TGTGCCAGCAGTGAAGTCCCCTACGGGAGGGGTCCCACAGATACGCAGTATTTT
>TRBV18|TRBJ2-1|NA|NA
CASSPRAREEQFF
TGTGCCAGCTCACCACGGGCTAGAGAGGAGCAGTTCTTC
>TRBV20-1|TRBJ2-7|TRBD2|NA
CSARGFTEGREDYEQYF
TGCAGTGCTAGAGGGTTTACGGAAGGGCGGGAGGACTACGAGCAGTACTTC
>TRBV12-3/TRBV12-4|TRBJ2-5|NA|many
CASSFGKETQYF
TGTGCCAGCAGTTTTGGGAAAGAGACCCAGTACTTC
>TRBV5-1|TRBJ1-4|TRBD1|many
CASSWDRADEKLFF
TGCGCCAGCAGCTGGGACAGGGCGGACGAAAAACTGTTTTTT
>TRBV18|TRBJ2-1|TRBD2|few
CASSKASGASNEQFF
TGTGCCAGCTCTAAAGCTAGCGGGGCCTCCAATGAGCAGTTCTTC
>TRBV12-3/TRBV12-4|TRBJ2-5|NA|many
CASSLTEGQYF
TGTGCCAGCAGTTTAACAGAGGGCCAGTACTTC
>TRBV3-1|TRBJ2-5|NA|many
CASSQDRGARLETQYF
TGTGCCAGCAGCCAAGATCGGGGGGCGAGGCTGGAGACCCAGTACTTC
>TRBV27|TRBJ1-5|NA|NA
CASSLHLGGNQPQHF
TGTGCCAGCAGTTTGCACCTGGGCGGGAATCAGCCCCAGCATTTT
>TRBV5-1|TRBJ2-4|TRBD1|few
CASSLGTGSRVDIQYF
TGCGCCAGCAGCCTCGGGACAGGGAGTCGGGTTGACATTCAGTACTTC
>TRBV9|TRBJ2-5|NA|few
CASSVAPLGAGVQETQYF
TGTGCCAGCAGCGTAGCTCCCCTCGGCGCAGGAGTCCAAGAGACCCAGTACTTC
>TRBV23-1|TRBJ2-1|TRBD2|few
CASSHTGLAIGPEQFF
TGCGCCAGCAGTCACACGGGACTAGCGATCGGTCCTGAGCAGTTCTTC
>TRBV10-3|TRBJ1-6|NA|NA
CAISEEQGRGSPLHF
TGTGCCATCAGTGAAGAGCAGGGGAGGGGTTCACCCCTCCACTTT
>TRBV20-1|TRBJ2-5|NA|NA
CSARDGASKEETQYF
TGCAGTGCTAGAGACGGGGCCTCGAAGGAAGAGACCCAGTACTTC
>TRBV2|TRBJ2-4|TRBD2|NA
CASSAAGVAKNIQYF
TGTGCCAGCAGTGCAGCGGGGGTAGCCAAAAACATTCAGTACTTC
>TRBV20-1|TRBJ2-5|NA|few
CSARRGVQETQYF
TGCAGTGCTAGAAGAGGGGTACAAGAGACCCAGTACTTC
>TRBV7-9|TRBJ1-3|NA|few
CASSLRTTGDSGNTIYF
TGTGCCAGCAGCTTACGTACTACCGGGGATTCTGGAAACACCATATATTTT
>TRBV6-2/TRBV6-3|TRBJ1-2|NA|few
CASSTESYYGYTF
TGTGCCAGCAGCACAGAGTCCTACTATGGCTACACCTTC
>TRBV5-1|TRBJ2-5|TRBD2|NA
CASSSTSGGVRETQYF
TGCGCCAGCAGCTCGACTAGCGGGGGGGTGCGGGAGACCCAGTACTTC
>TRBV15|TRBJ2-7|NA|few
CATSRDKARHGSYEQYF
TGTGCCACCAGCAGAGATAAGGCCCGGCACGGCTCCTACGAGCAGTACTTC
>TRBV15|TRBJ2-7|NA|NA
CATSRATGYSYEQYF
TGTGCCACCAGCAGAGCCACAGGGTACTCCTACGAGCAGTACTTC
>TRBV29-1|TRBJ1-3|NA|many
CSVEDTDRGNTIYF
TGCAGCGTTGAAGATACCGATCGCGGAAACACCATATATTTT
>TRBV9|TRBJ2-2|TRBD1|NA
CASSPRGRTGELFF
TGTGCCAGCAGCCCCAGGGGGCGGACCGGGGAGCTGTTTTTT
>TRBV3-1|TRBJ1-2|NA|NA
CASSQGTFGYTF
TGTGCCAGCAGCCAGGGGACATTCGGCTACACCTTC
>TRBV24-1|TRBJ2-6|NA|NA
CATSDFRGAGANVLTF
TGTGCCACCAGTGATTTTAGGGGGGCTGGGGCCAACGTCCTGACTTTC
>TRBV20-1|TRBJ2-2|NA|NA
CSARDLRSGGADTGELFF
TGCAGTGCTAGAGATCTCAGGTCTGGGGGGGCCGACACCGGGGAGCTGTTTTTT
>TRBV28|TRBJ2-7|NA|once
CASSLTGRYYEQYF
TGTGCCAGCAGTCTAACGGGGCGGTACTACGAGCAGTACTTC